This is a list of T cell receptor beta chains from one sample in a study of cytotoxic CD8 clonotypes in ibrutinib-treated CLL. Method: immunoSEQ multiplex PCR; TCRdb's copy keeps in-frame clones and lacks some. The sample records a few hundred thousand clones, about 61% being singletons. The sample in question was PBMCs, obtained after 36 months of ibrutinib treatment. The source of these receptors is a human donor with chronic lymphocytic leukemia. Each CDR3 is given with its conserved first and last residue. A D gene is named only where the DNA matches it firmly. Only some rows state a clone size, as once, few, many or a class for expanded clones.

D: -; J: TRBJ2-7; size: few; V: TRBV7-3; CDR3: CASSLTMNEQYF; DNA: TGTGCCAGCAGCTTAACGATGAACGAGCAGTACTTC
D: TRBD1; J: TRBJ2-3; size: -; V: TRBV11-3; CDR3: CASSLGTGKRDTQYF; DNA: TGTGCCAGCAGCTTAGGGACAGGGAAAAGAGATACGCAGTATTTT
D: TRBD1; J: TRBJ1-1; size: -; V: TRBV2; CDR3: CASSVRQGLTEAFF; DNA: TGTGCCAGCAGTGTACGACAGGGACTCACTGAAGCTTTCTTT
D: TRBD1; J: TRBJ1-2; size: -; V: TRBV6-1; CDR3: CASSEHRGQRENYGYTF; DNA: TGTGCCAGCAGTGAGCACAGGGGCCAGCGGGAGAACTATGGCTACACCTTC
D: -; J: TRBJ2-5; size: -; V: TRBV20-1; CDR3: CSASEETQYF; DNA: TGCAGTGCTTCCGAAGAGACCCAGTACTTC
D: TRBD2; J: TRBJ2-7; size: -; V: TRBV6-7; CDR3: CASRERGGLHEQYF; DNA: TGTGCCAGCAGGGAACGGGGGGGCCTTCACGAGCAGTACTTC
D: TRBD1; J: TRBJ1-2; size: -; V: TRBV5-1; CDR3: CASSADRGTGYTF; DNA: TGCGCCAGCAGCGCCGACAGGGGGACTGGCTACACCTTC
D: TRBD1; J: TRBJ1-2; size: -; V: TRBV6-1; CDR3: CASSRTGYDYTF; DNA: TGTGCCAGCAGTAGGACAGGGTACGACTACACCTTC
D: -; J: TRBJ2-1; size: -; V: TRBV27; CDR3: CASSPAAPTGYNEQFF; DNA: TGTGCCAGCAGTCCCGCCGCCCCGACTGGGTACAATGAGCAGTTCTTC
D: -; J: TRBJ1-5; size: -; V: TRBV11-3; CDR3: CASSRRRVGQPQHF; DNA: TGTGCCAGCAGCCGGAGGAGAGTTGGGCAGCCCCAGCATTTT
D: TRBD2; J: TRBJ2-7; size: -; V: TRBV10-2; CDR3: CASGLGLAGSEQYF; DNA: TGCGCCAGCGGCTTGGGACTAGCGGGCAGCGAGCAGTACTTC
D: TRBD1; J: TRBJ1-4; size: -; V: TRBV11-2; CDR3: CASSQYRGEGKLFF; DNA: TGTGCCAGCAGCCAGTACAGGGGGGAAGGAAAACTGTTTTTT
D: -; J: TRBJ1-2; size: -; V: TRBV4-1; CDR3: CASSQGRDLPNYGYTF; DNA: TGCGCCAGCAGCCAAGGTCGGGACTTGCCAAACTATGGCTACACCTTC
D: -; J: TRBJ2-7; size: few; V: TRBV2; CDR3: CASSGWVQNYEQYF; DNA: TGTGCCAGCAGTGGTTGGGTACAGAACTACGAGCAGTACTTC
D: -; J: TRBJ1-2; size: -; V: TRBV4-3; CDR3: CASSQVFFLGARGGGYTF; DNA: TGCGCCAGCAGCCAAGTCTTTTTCCTGGGGGCGCGGGGCGGAGGCTACACCTTC
D: TRBD1; J: TRBJ1-2; size: -; V: TRBV29-1; CDR3: CSVGPGQGAVGYTF; DNA: TGCAGCGTCGGCCCGGGACAGGGGGCGGTGGGCTACACCTTC